The present entry profiles one T cell receptor beta chain with its context. The CDR3 spans 15 residues. Trimming left V 8 bases short and J 3 bases short, with 19 bases between. CDR1 is SGHTA, CDR2 FQGNSA, per germline. Clones were sequenced by immunoSEQ multiplex PCR, and TCRdb holds only the in-frame ones, with some missing. There are around 200,000 clones in the sample; approximately 92% occur only once, and 1% lies in the top ten. The data belong to a study of T cell responses to AZD1222 COVID-19 vaccine. The TCR comes from an adult who received the MenACWY meningococcal vaccine as a control. The rearrangement links TRBV7-2 to TRBJ1-1, with D possibly TRBD1 on 5 matching bases. The specimen was peripheral blood, collected 28 days after the second dose of the MenACWY control vaccine. The CDR3 loop is CASSPREGYYTEAFF. The CDR3 DNA sequence: TGTGCCAGCTCCCCCAGGGAAGGGTATTACACTGAAGCTTTCTTT.